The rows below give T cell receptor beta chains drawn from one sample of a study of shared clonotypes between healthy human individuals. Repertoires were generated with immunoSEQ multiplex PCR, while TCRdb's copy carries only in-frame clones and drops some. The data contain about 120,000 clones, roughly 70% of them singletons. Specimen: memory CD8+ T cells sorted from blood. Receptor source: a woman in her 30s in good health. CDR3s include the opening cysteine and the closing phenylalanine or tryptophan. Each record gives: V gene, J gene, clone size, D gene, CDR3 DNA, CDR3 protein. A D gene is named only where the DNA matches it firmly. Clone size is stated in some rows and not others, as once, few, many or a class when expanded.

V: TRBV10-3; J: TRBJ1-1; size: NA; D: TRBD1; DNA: TGTGCCTCAACGGGACAGGGGTATACTGAAGCTTTCTTT; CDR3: CASTGQGYTEAFF
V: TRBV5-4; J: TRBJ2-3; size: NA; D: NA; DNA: TGTGCCAGCAGCTTACGGACAGCCTCTAGCACAGATACGCAGTATTTT; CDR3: CASSLRTASSTDTQYF
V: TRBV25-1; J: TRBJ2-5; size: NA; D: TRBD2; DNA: TGTGCCAGCAGTGCGCCCCCTTTAGCGGGACGGGATCAAGAGACCCAGTACTTC; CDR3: CASSAPPLAGRDQETQYF
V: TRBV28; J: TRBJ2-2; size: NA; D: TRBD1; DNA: TGTGCCAGCAGACCCGACCGGACAGGGGGCCGCACCGGGGAGCTGTTTTTT; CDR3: CASRPDRTGGRTGELFF
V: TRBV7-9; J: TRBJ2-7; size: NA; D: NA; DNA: TGTGCCAGCAGCTTACAAAACGAGCAGTACTTC; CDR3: CASSLQNEQYF
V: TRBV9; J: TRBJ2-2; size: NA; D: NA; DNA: TGTGCCAGCAGAATCGCCTGGGGCACCGGGGAGCTGTTTTTT; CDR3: CASRIAWGTGELFF
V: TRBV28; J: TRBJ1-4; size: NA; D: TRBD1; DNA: TGTGCCAGCAGTTCCCCTATAATTCGACAGGGGGCTGCTAATGAAAAACTGTTTTTT; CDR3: CASSSPIIRQGAANEKLFF
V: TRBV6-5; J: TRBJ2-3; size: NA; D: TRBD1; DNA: TGTGCCAGCAGTTACTCGACAGGGGCCCAAGATACGCAGTATTTT; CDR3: CASSYSTGAQDTQYF
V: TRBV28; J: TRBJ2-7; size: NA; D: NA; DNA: TGTGCCAGCATGGCCCAGGAGGTGGGCGAGCAGTACTTC; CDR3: CASMAQEVGEQYF
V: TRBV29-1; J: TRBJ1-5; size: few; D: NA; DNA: TGCAGCGTTGGAGGTTGCGGCAATCAGCCCCAGCATTTT; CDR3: CSVGGCGNQPQHF
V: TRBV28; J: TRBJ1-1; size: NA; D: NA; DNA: TGTGCCAGCAGTATGGGGGGGGATAAGAAAGCTTTCTTT; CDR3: CASSMGGDKKAFF
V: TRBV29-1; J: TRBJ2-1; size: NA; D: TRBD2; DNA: TGCAGCGTTGTGTGGACTAGCGGGAGTTATGAGCAGTTCTTC; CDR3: CSVVWTSGSYEQFF
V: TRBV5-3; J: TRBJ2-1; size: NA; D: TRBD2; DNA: TGTGCCAGAAGCTTGAATCCGGGGCTAGCGGGAAGCTCCTACAATGAGCAGTTCTTC; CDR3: CARSLNPGLAGSSYNEQFF
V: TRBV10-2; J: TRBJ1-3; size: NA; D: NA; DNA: TGCGCCAGCAGTGCCGCTTTGGGGAACACCATATATTTT; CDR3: CASSAALGNTIYF
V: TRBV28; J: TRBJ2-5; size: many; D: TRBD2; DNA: TGTGCCAGCACCCTCCTCTTAACGGGAGGGCAAGAGACCCAGTACTTC; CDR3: CASTLLLTGGQETQYF
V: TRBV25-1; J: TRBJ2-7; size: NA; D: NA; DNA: TGTGCCAGCAACTCCCAGGATTCCCAGGGCTACGAGCAGTACTTC; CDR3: CASNSQDSQGYEQYF
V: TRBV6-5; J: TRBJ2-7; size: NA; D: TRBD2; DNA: TGTGCCAGCAGTTACGCATCACTAGCGGGAAACTACGAGCAGTACTTC; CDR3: CASSYASLAGNYEQYF
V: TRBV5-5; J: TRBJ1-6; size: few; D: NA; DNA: TGTGCCAGCAGCTTGGCGTCAGCTAATTCACCCCTCCACTTT; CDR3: CASSLASANSPLHF
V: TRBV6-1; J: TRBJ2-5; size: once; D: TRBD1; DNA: TGTGCCAGCAGTGTAACAGGGGAATGGGAGACCCAGTACTTC; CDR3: CASSVTGEWETQYF
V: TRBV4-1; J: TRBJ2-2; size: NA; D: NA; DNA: TGCGCCAGCAGCCAAGATCAGGTACAGACATCTTACGCGAACACCGGGGAGCTGTTTTTT; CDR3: CASSQDQVQTSYANTGELFF
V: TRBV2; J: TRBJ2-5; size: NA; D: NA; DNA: TGTGCCAGCAGTGAAGCTGGGTGGGAGACCCAGTACTTC; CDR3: CASSEAGWETQYF
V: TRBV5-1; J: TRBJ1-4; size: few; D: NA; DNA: TGCGCCAGCAGCCCTGGCAGGGGACCTAATGAAAAACTGTTTTTT; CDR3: CASSPGRGPNEKLFF
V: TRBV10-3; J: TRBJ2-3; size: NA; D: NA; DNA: TGTGCCACCGGGTTGGGCCGCCGAGAGCTCACAGATACGCAGTATTTT; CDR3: CATGLGRRELTDTQYF
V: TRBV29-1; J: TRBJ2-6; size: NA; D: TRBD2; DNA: TGCAGCGATACGCGGCGGGGGGGCCTTTCTGGGGCCAACGTCCTGACTTTC; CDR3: CSDTRRGGLSGANVLTF
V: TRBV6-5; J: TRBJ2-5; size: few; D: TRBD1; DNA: TGTGCCAGCAGTTACCCCGGGACAGGAGCGACCCAGTACTTC; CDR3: CASSYPGTGATQYF
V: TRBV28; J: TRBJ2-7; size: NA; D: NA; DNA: TGTGCCAGCAGTTCGTTCGGGACTCCTCCCTACGAGCAGTACTTC; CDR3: CASSSFGTPPYEQYF
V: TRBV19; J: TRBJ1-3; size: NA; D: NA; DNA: TGTGCCAGTAACACCATATATTTT; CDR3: CASNTIYF
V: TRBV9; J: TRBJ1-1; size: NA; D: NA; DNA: TGTGCCAGCAGCGTAGCTGGGGGGAGCACTGAAGCTTTCTTT; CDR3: CASSVAGGSTEAFF
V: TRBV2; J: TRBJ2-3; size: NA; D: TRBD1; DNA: TGTGCCAGCAGTGTAGAACAGGGGTGGACAGATACGCAGTATTTT; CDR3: CASSVEQGWTDTQYF
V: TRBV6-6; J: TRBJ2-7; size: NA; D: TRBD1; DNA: TGTGCCAGCAGTACTGGACAGGGAGACTCTAGTGAGCAGTACTTC; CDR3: CASSTGQGDSSEQYF
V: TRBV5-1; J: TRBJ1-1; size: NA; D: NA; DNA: TGCGCCAGCAGCTGGGGGGGAACCGAAGCTTTCTTT; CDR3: CASSWGGTEAFF